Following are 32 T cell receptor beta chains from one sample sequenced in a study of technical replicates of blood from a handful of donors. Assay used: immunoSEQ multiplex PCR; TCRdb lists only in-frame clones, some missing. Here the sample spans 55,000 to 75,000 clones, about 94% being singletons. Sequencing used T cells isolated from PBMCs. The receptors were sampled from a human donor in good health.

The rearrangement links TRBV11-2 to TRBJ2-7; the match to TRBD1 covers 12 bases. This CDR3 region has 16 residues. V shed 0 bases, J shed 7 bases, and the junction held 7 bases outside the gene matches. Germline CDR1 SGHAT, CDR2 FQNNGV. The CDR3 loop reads CASSLDRGQGAREQYF. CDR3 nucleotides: TGTGCCAGCAGCTTAGATAGGGGACAGGGGGCGAGGGAGCAGTACTTC.

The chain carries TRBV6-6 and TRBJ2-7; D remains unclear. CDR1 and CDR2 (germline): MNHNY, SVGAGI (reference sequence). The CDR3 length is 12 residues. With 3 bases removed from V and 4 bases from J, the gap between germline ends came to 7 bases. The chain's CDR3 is CASSYQKYEQYF. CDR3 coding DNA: TGTGCCAGCAGTTATCAGAAATACGAGCAGTACTTC.

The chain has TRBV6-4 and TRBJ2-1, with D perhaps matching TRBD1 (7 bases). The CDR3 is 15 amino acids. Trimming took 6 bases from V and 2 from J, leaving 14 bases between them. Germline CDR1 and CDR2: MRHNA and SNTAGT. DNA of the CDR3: TGTGCCAGCAGCGTAGGAGGGGGCCCCTACAATGAGCAGTTCTTC. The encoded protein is CASSVGGGPYNEQFF.

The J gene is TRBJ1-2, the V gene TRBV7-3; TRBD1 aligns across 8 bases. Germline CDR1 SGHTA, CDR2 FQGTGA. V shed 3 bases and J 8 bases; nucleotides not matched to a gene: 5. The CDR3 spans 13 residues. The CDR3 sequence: CASSFTGGEGYTF. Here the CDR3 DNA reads TGTGCCAGCAGCTTTACAGGGGGGGAAGGCTACACCTTC. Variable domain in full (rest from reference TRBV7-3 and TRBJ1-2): GAGVSQTPSNKVTEKGKYVELRCDPISGHTALYWYRQSLGQGPEFLIYFQGTGAADDSGLPNDRFFAVRPEGSVSTLKIQRTERGDSAVYLCASSFTGGEGYTFGSGTRLTVV.

This CDR3 reads CSVVWRFSSYEQYF. CDR3 nucleotide sequence: TGCAGCGTTGTATGGCGGTTCTCCTCCTACGAGCAGTACTTC. The chain recombines TRBV29-1 with TRBJ2-7; D call uncertain. The CDR3 extends over 14 amino acids. Germline V gene lookup returns CDR1 SQVTM and CDR2 ANQGSEA. The V end lost 4 bases, the J end lost 0 bases, and 13 bases lay between the germline ends.

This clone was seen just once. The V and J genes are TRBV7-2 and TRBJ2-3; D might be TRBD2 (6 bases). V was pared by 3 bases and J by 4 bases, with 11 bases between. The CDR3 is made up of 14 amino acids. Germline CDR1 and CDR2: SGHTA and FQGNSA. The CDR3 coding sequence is TGTGCCAGCAGCTTTAACGCGGGGCCAGATACGCAGTATTTT. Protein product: CASSFNAGPDTQYF.

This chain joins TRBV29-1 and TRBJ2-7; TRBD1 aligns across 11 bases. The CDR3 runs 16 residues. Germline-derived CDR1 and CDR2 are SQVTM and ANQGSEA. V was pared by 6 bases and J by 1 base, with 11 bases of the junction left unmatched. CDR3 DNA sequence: TGCAGCGTAGAAATTTCCGGGACAGGGGGATCCTACGAGCAGTACTTC. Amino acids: CSVEISGTGGSYEQYF.

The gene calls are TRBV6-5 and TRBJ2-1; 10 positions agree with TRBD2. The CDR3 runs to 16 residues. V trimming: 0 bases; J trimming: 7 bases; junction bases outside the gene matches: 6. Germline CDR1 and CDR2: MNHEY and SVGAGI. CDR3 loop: CASSYSRSSGGNEQFF. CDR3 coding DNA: TGTGCCAGCAGTTACTCTCGGTCTAGCGGGGGTAATGAGCAGTTCTTC.

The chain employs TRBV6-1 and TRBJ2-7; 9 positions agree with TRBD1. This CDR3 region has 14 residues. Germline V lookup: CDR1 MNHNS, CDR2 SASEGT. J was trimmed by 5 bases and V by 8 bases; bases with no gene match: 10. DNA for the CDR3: TGTGCCAGCGCCGGGACAGGGATTGGTCACGAGCAGTACTTC. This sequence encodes CASAGTGIGHEQYF.

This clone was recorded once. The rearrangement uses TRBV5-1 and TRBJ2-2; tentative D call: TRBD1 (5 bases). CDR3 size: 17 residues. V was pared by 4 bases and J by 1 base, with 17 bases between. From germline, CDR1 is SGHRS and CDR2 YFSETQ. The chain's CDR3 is CASSPKGYTMNTGELFF. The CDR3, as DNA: TGCGCCAGCAGCCCCAAGGGGTACACGATGAACACCGGGGAGCTGTTTTTT.

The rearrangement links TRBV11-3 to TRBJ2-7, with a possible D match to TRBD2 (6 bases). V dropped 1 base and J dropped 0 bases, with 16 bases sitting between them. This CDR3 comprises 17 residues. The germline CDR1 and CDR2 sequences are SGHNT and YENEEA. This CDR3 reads CASSLGMPGLTSYEQYF. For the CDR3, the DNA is TGTGCCAGCAGCTTAGGAATGCCGGGACTCACCTCCTACGAGCAGTACTTC.

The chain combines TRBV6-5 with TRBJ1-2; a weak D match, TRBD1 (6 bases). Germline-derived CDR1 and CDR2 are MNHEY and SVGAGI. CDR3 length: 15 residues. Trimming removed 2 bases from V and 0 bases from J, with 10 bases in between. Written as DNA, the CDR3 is TGTGCCAGCAGTTACGACAGGTCGGCTAACTATGGCTACACCTTC. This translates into CASSYDRSANYGYTF.

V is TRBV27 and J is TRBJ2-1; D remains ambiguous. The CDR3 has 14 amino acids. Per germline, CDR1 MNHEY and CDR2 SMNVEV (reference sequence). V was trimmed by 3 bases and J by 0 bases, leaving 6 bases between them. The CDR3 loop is CASSFLSSYNEQFF. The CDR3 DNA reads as TGTGCCAGCAGTTTCCTTAGCTCCTACAATGAGCAGTTCTTC.

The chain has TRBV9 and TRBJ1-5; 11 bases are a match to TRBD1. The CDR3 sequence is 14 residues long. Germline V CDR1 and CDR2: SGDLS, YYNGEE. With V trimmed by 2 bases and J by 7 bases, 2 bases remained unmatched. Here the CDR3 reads CASSVWDRGQPQHF. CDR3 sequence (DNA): TGTGCCAGCAGCGTTTGGGACAGGGGGCAGCCCCAGCATTTT.

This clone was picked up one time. CDR3 nucleotides: TGCAGCGTTGAACTTTACTATGGCTACACCTTC. As protein: CSVELYYGYTF. The chain employs TRBV29-1 and TRBJ1-2; D is unclear. Germline V gene data show CDR1 as SQVTM and CDR2 as ANQGSEA. Trimming pared 2 bases from V and 3 bases from J, leaving 4 bases between. There are 11 residues in the CDR3.

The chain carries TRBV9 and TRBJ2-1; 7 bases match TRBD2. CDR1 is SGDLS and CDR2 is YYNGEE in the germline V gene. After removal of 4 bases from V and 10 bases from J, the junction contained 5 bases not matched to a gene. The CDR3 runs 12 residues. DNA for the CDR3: TGTGCCAGCAGCCTAAGAGCGGGAGAGCAGTTCTTC. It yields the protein CASSLRAGEQFF.

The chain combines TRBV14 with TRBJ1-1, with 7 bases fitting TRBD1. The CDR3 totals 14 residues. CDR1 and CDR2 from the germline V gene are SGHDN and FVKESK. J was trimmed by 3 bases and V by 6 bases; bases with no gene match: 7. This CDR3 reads CASSQTGPYTEAFF. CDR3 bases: TGTGCCAGCAGTCAGACAGGGCCGTACACTGAAGCTTTCTTT.

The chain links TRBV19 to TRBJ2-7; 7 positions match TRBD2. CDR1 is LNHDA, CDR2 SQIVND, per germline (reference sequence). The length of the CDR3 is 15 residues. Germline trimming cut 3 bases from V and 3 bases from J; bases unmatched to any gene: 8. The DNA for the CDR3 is TGTGCCAGTAGTATCGGTGAGAGGACTAGCTACGAGCAGTACTTC. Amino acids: CASSIGERTSYEQYF.

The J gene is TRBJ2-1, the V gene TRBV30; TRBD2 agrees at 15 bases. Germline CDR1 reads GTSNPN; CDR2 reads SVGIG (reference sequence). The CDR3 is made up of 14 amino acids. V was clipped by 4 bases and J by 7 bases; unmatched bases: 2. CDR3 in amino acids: CAWTGTSGGNEQFF. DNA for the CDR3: TGTGCCTGGACCGGGACTAGCGGGGGGAATGAGCAGTTCTTC.

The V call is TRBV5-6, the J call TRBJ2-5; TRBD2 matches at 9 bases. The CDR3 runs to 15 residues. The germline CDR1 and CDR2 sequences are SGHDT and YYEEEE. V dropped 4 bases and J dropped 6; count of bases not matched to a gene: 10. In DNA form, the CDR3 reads TGTGCCAGCAGCCAAGACTCGGGACTAGCAAAGACCCAGTACTTC. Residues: CASSQDSGLAKTQYF.

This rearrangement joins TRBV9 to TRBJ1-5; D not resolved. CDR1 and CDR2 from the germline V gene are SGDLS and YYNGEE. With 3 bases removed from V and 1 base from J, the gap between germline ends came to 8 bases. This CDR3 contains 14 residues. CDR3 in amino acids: CASSADISNQPQHF. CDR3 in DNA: TGTGCCAGCAGCGCAGACATCAGCAATCAGCCCCAGCATTTT.

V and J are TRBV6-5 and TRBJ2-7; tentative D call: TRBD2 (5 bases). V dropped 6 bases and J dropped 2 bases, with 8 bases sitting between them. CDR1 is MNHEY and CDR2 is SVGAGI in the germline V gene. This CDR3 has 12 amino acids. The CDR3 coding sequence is TGTGCCAGCAGGTCCGGGACCTACGAGCAGTACTTC. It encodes CASRSGTYEQYF.

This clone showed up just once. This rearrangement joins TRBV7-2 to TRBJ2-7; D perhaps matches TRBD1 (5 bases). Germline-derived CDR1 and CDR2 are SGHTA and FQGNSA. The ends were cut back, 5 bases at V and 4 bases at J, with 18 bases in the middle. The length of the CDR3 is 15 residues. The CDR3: CASSPEGVKVYEQYF. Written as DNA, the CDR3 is TGTGCCAGCAGCCCGGAAGGGGTGAAAGTTTACGAGCAGTACTTC.

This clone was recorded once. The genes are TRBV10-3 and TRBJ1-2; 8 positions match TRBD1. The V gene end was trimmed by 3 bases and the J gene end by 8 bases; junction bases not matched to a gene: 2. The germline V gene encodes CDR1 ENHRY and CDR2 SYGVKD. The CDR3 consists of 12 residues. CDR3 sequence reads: CAISDRGQGYTF. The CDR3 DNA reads TGTGCCATCAGTGACAGGGGGCAAGGCTACACCTTC.

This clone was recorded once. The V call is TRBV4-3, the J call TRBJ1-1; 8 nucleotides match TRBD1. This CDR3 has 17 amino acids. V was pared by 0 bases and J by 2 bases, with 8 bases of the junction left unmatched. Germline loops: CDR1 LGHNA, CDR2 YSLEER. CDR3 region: CASSQDPQGAYNTEAFF. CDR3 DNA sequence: TGCGCCAGCAGCCAAGATCCGCAGGGGGCGTATAACACTGAAGCTTTCTTT.

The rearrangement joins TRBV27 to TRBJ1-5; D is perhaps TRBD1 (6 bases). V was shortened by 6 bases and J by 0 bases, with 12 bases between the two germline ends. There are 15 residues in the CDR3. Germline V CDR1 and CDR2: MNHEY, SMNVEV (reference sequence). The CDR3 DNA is TGTGCCAGCAGCCTACACAGGGCTAGCAATCAGCCCCAGCATTTT. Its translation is CASSLHRASNQPQHF.

CDR3 amino acids: CASSGGPTANTEAFF. The CDR3 region has the DNA TGTGCCAGCAGCGGCGGCCCGACGGCAAACACTGAAGCTTTCTTT. The rearrangement uses TRBV6-5 and TRBJ1-1; D call uncertain. The V end lost 6 bases, the J end lost 2 bases, and 16 bases lay between the germline ends. Germline V gene lookup returns CDR1 MNHEY and CDR2 SVGAGI. The CDR3 contains 15 residues.

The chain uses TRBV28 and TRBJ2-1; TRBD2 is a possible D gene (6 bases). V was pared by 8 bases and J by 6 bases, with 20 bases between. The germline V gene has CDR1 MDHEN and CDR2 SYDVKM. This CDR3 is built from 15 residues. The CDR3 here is CASAPGREVINEQFF. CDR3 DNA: TGTGCCAGCGCCCCCGGGCGGGAAGTAATCAATGAGCAGTTCTTC.

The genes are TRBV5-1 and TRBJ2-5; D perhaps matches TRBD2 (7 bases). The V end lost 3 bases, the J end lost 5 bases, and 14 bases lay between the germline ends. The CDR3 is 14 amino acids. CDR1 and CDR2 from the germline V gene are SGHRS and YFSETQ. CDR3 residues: CASSSEQGGETQYF. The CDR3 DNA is TGCGCCAGCAGCTCAGAACAGGGAGGGGAGACCCAGTACTTC.

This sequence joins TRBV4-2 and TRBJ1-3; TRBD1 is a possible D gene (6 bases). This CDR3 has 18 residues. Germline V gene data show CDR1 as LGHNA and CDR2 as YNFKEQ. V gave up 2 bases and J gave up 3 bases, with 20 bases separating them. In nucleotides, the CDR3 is TGTGCCAGCAGCCAATTTGGCGGGGGCGTAATCGGTGGAAACACCATATATTTT. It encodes CASSQFGGGVIGGNTIYF.

The CDR3 is CASSSGREIGEQYF. Written as DNA, the CDR3 is TGTGCCAGCAGCAGCGGGAGGGAGATCGGTGAGCAGTACTTC. J is TRBJ2-7 and V is TRBV7-2, with 10 bases aligning to TRBD2. This CDR3 spans 14 amino acids. The germline V gene encodes CDR1 SGHTA and CDR2 FQGNSA. V lost 5 bases, J lost 7 bases, and 8 bases stayed unmatched.

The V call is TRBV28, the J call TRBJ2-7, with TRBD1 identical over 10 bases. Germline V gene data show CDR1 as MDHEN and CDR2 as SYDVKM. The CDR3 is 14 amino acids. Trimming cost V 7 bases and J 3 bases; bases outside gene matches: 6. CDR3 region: CASTETGGDYEQYF. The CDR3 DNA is TGTGCCAGCACCGAGACAGGGGGCGACTACGAGCAGTACTTC.